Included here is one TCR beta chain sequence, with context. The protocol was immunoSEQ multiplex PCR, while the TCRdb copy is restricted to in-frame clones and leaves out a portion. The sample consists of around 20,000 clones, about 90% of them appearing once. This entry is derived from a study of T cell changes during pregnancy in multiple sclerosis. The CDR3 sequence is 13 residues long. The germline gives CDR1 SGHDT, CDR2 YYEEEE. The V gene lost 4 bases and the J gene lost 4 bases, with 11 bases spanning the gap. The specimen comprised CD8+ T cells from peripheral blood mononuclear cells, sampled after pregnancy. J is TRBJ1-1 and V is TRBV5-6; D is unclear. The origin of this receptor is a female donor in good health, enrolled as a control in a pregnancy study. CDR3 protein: CASSLSSGTEAFF. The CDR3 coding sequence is TGTGCCAGCAGCCTGTCATCAGGCACTGAAGCTTTCTTT. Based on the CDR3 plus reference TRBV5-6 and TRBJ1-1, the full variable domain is DAGVTQSPTHLIKTRGQQVTLRCSPKSGHDTVSWYQQALGQGPQFIFQYYEEEERQRGNFPDRFSGHQFPNYSSELNVNALLLGDSALYLCASSLSSGTEAFFGQGTRLTVV.